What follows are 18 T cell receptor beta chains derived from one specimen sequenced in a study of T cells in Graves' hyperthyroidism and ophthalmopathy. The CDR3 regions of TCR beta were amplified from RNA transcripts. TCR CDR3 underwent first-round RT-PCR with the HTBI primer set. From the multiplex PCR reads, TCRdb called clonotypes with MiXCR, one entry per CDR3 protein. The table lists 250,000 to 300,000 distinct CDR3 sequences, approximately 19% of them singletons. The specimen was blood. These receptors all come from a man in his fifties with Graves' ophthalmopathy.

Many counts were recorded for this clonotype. CDR3 sequence reads: CASSLEVHQGEQFF. DNA for the CDR3: TGTGCCAGCAGCTTAGAAGTTCACCAGGGTGAGCAGTTCTTC. J is TRBJ2-1 and V is TRBV11-2; perhaps TRBD1 as D (5 bases). CDR1 and CDR2 (germline): SGHAT, FQNNGV. V was clipped by 0 bases and J by 9 bases, with 12 bases between them. This CDR3 region has 14 residues.

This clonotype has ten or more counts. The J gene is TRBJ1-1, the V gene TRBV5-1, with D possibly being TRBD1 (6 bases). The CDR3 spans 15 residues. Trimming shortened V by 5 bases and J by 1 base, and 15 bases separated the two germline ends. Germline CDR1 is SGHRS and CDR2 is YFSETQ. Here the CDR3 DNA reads TGCGCCAGCAGGGGCGGGGGGGCCGAGAACACTGAAGCTTTCTTT. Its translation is CASRGGGAENTEAFF.

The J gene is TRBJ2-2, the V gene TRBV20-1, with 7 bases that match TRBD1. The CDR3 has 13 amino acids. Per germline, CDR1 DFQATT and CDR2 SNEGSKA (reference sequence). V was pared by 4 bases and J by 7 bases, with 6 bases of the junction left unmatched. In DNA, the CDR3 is TGCAGTGCTACGAGGGGGCAGAGCGGGGAGCTGTTTTTT. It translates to CSATRGQSGELFF.

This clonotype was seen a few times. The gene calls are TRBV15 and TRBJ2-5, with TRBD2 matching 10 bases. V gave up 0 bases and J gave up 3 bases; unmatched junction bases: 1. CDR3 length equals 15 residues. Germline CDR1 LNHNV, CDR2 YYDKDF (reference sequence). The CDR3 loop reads CATSRELAGEETQYF. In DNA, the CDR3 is TGTGCCACCAGCAGAGAGCTAGCGGGAGAAGAGACCCAGTACTTC.

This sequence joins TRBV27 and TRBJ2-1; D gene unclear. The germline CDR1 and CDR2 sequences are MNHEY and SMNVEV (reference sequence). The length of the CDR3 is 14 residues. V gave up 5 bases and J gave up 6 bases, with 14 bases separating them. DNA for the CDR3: TGTGCCAGCAGTCCCGTCGGGTCGCGCAATGAGCAGTTCTTC. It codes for CASSPVGSRNEQFF.

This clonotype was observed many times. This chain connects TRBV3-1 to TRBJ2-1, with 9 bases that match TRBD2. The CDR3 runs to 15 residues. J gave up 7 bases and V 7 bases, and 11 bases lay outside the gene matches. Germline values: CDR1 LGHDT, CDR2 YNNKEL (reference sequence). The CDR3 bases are TGTGCCAGCAACCCGGGCGGGAGGGGATATAATGAGCAGTTCTTC. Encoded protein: CASNPGGRGYNEQFF.

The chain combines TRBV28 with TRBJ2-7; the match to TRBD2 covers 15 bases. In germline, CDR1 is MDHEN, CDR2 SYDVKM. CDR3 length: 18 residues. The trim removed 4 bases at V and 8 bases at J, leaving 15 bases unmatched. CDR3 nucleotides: TGTGCCAGCAGTTCTATCCCCTCGGGACTAGCGGGGGGTACCCAGCAGTACTTC. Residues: CASSSIPSGLAGGTQQYF.

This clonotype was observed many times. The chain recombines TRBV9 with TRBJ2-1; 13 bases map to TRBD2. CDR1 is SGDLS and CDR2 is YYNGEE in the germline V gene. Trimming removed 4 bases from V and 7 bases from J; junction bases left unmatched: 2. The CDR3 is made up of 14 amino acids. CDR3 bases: TGTGCCAGCAGCAGGACTAGCGGGAGTAATGAGCAGTTCTTC. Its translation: CASSRTSGSNEQFF.

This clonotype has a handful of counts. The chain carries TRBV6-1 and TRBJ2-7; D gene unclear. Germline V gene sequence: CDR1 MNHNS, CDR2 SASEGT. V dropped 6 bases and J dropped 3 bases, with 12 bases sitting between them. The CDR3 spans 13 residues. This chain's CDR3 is CASSGPPVYEQYF. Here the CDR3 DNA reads TGTGCCAGCAGCGGGCCCCCGGTCTACGAGCAGTACTTC.

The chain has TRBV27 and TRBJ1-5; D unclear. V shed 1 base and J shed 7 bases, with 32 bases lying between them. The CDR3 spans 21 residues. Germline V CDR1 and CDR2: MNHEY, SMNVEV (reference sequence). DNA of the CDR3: TGTGCCAGCAGTTTATGGTATGGGGTTAGGCAGTGTCCCTCATCGAAGCAGCCCCAGCATTTT. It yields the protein CASSLWYGVRQCPSSKQPQHF.

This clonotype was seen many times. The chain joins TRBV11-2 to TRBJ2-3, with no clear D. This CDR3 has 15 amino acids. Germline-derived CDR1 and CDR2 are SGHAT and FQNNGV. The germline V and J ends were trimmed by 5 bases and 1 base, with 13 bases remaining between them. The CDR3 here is CASSPRAPGTDTQYF. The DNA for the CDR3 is TGTGCCAGCAGCCCCCGAGCCCCGGGCACAGATACGCAGTATTTT.

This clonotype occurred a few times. CDR3 loop: CASSQGLPPPYEQYF. The DNA for the CDR3 is TGCGCCAGCAGCCAGGGACTGCCGCCGCCCTACGAGCAGTACTTC. The chain joins TRBV5-1 to TRBJ2-7; D is perhaps TRBD2 (6 bases). V was pared by 4 bases and J by 2 bases, with 16 bases between. Per the germline V gene, CDR1 is SGHRS and CDR2 is YFSETQ. The CDR3 has 15 amino acids.

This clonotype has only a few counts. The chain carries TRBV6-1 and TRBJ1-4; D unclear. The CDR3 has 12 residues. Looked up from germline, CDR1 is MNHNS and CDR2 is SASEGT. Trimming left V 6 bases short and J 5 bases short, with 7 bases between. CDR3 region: CASRSANEKLFF. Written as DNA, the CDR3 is TGTGCCAGCAGGTCCGCAAATGAAAAACTGTTTTTT.

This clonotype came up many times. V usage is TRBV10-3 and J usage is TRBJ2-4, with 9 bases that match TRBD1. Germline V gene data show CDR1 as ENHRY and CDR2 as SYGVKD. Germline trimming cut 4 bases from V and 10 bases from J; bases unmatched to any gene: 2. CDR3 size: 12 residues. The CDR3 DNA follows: TGTGCCATCAGTGGGACAGGGGAGATTCAGTACTTC. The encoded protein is CAISGTGEIQYF.

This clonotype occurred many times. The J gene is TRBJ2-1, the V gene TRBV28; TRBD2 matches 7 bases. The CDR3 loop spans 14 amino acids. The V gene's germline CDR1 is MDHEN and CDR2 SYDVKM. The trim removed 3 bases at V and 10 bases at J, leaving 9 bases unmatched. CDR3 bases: TGTGCCAGCAGTTTTGTGCGGGAGATTCTGGAGCAGTTCTTC. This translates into CASSFVREILEQFF.

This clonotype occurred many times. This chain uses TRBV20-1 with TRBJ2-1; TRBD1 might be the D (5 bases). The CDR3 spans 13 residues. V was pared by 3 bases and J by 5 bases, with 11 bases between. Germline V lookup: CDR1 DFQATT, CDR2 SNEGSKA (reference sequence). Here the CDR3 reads CSASVRADNEQFF. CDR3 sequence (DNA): TGCAGTGCTAGCGTCAGGGCAGACAATGAGCAGTTCTTC.

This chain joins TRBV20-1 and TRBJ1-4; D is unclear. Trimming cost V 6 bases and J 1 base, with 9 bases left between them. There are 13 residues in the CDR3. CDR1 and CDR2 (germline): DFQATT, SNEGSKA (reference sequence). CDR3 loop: CSAVMETNEKLFF. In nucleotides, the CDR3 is TGCAGTGCCGTTATGGAAACTAATGAAAAACTGTTTTTT.

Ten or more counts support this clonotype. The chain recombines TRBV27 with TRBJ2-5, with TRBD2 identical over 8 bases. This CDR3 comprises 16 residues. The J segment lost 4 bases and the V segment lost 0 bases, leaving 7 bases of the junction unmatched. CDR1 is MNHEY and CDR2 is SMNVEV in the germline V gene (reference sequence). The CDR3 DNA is TGTGCCAGCAGTTTATCCGCTAGCGGGCCCCGAGAGACCCAGTACTTC. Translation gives CASSLSASGPRETQYF.